These 21 T cell receptor beta chains were all obtained from the same sample, sequenced in a study of cytomegalovirus exposure and HLA in healthy donors. PCR amplification relied on 60 Vbeta primers (plus 13 Jbeta primers). Sequenced by immunoSEQ multiplex PCR; TCRdb stores in-frame clones only, minus some. The sample carries about 120,000 clones, about 81% recorded once. The sequenced material came from PBMCs. The receptor source for this set is a woman aged 40 to 50 in good health and CMV-seropositive.

J is TRBJ1-3 and V is TRBV5-1; D is perhaps TRBD1 (6 bases). The CDR3 covers 16 residues. Trimming pared 4 bases from V and 0 bases from J, leaving 14 bases between. The V gene's germline CDR1 is SGHRS and CDR2 YFSETQ. The CDR3 protein is CASSGTRDHSGNTIYF. CDR3 in DNA: TGCGCCAGCAGCGGGACAAGGGACCACTCTGGAAACACCATATATTTT.

In this sample, this clone turned up a few times. The rearrangement links TRBV6-5 to TRBJ1-2, with 11 positions matching TRBD1. After removal of 0 bases from V and 8 bases from J, the junction contained 8 bases not matched to a gene. The CDR3 is 16 amino acids. Germline V gives CDR1 MNHEY, CDR2 SVGAGI. The CDR3 sequence: CASSYSRTGGLGGYTF. The CDR3 coding sequence is TGTGCCAGCAGTTACTCGCGGACAGGGGGCTTGGGGGGCTACACCTTC.

This clone came up once. The rearrangement links TRBV15 to TRBJ2-1; TRBD2 matches at 11 bases. Germline assignment: CDR1 LNHNV and CDR2 YYDKDF (reference sequence). After removal of 1 base from V and 8 bases from J, the junction contained 4 bases not matched to a gene. The CDR3 is 15 residues long. The CDR3 loop reads CATSRVTSGSYEQFF. The CDR3 nucleotides are TGTGCCACCAGCAGAGTAACTAGCGGGAGCTATGAGCAGTTCTTC.

In its sample, this clone was seen a few times. The J gene is TRBJ2-2, the V gene TRBV5-1; no clear D. V lost 4 bases, J lost 4 bases, and 14 bases lay in between. This CDR3 is built from 15 residues. CDR1 is SGHRS, CDR2 YFSETQ, per germline. CDR3 amino acids: CASSISPIVTGELFF. CDR3 nucleotide sequence: TGCGCCAGCAGCATATCCCCAATAGTCACCGGGGAGCTGTTTTTT.

The chain carries TRBV9 and TRBJ1-3, with 9 bases that match TRBD2. The DNA end is a closer match to TRBJ2-2, so the J assignment may be wrong. Germline V lookup: CDR1 SGDLS, CDR2 YYNGEE. The CDR3 is 17 amino acids. The CDR3 sequence: CASSVFGGGANTGELFF. As DNA, the CDR3 is TGTGCCAGCAGCGTATTCGGCGGGGGGGCAAACACCGGGGAGCTGTTTTTT.

CDR3 amino acids: CASSLGEVGVEQFF. The CDR3 nucleotides read TGTGCCAGCAGCTTAGGCGAAGTCGGTGTGGAGCAGTTCTTC. The rearrangement uses TRBV7-9 and TRBJ2-1, with unresolved D. The CDR3 contains 14 residues. Trimming left V 1 base short and J 10 bases short, with 14 bases between. Germline-derived CDR1 and CDR2 are SEHNR and FQNEAQ (reference sequence). Together with reference TRBV7-9 and TRBJ2-1, the CDR3 gives the full variable domain: DTGVSQNPRHKITKRGQNVTFRCDPISEHNRLYWYRQTLGQGPEFLTYFQNEAQLEKSRLLSDRFSAERPKGSFSTLEIQRTEQGDSAMYLCASSLGEVGVEQFFGPGTRLTVL.

The chain links TRBV7-9 to TRBJ2-1; no clear D. V was cut by 2 bases and J by 8 bases, with 19 bases left in between. Germline V gives CDR1 SEHNR, CDR2 FQNEAQ (reference sequence). The CDR3 spans 16 residues. The CDR3 loop is CASSLLSGVERYEQFF. The CDR3 DNA reads as TGTGCCAGCAGCTTACTCAGTGGAGTTGAAAGGTATGAGCAGTTCTTC.

The table lists this clone with a count of one. The chain links TRBV21-1 to TRBJ2-3; TRBD1 is the table's D call and was not checked against the DNA. TRBV21-1 is reported as a pseudogene. The CDR3 totals 19 residues. The CDR3 nucleotides are TGTGCCAGCCTCATTCTCGGACAGGGACCGTACGAGGACACAGATACGCAGTATTTT. Amino acid sequence: CASLILGQGPYEDTDTQYF.

The chain links TRBV2 to TRBJ1-2; D uncertain. The CDR3 sequence is 11 residues long. V gave up 6 bases and J gave up 8 bases, with 10 bases separating them. Germline V CDR1 and CDR2: SNHLY, FYNNEI. The CDR3 here is CASRARGGYTF. In nucleotides, the CDR3 is TGTGCCAGCAGGGCACGCGGGGGCTACACCTTC.

The chain carries TRBV2 and TRBJ1-2; 7 nucleotides align to TRBD1. The CDR3 runs 15 residues. In germline, CDR1 is SNHLY, CDR2 FYNNEI. Trimming cost V 5 bases and J 4 bases; bases outside gene matches: 10. The CDR3 DNA follows: TGTGCCAGCAGTCCAAGGACGACAGGGAGCTATGGCTACACCTTC. Protein sequence: CASSPRTTGSYGYTF.

The chain recombines TRBV10-3 with TRBJ2-1; 12 bases map to TRBD2. This CDR3 contains 14 residues. Unmatched junction bases numbered 6, after V lost 5 bases and J lost 10 bases. Germline lookup yields CDR1 ENHRY and CDR2 SYGVKD. Here the CDR3 reads CAISPSGGAGEQFF. As DNA, the CDR3 is TGTGCCATCAGTCCTAGCGGGGGGGCTGGCGAGCAGTTCTTC.

In its sample, this clone was seen a few times. The chain uses TRBV5-1 and TRBJ2-5; possible D gene TRBD1, 6 bases. Germline assignment: CDR1 SGHRS and CDR2 YFSETQ. The V and J ends lost 2 bases and 3 bases respectively, with 14 bases between them. The CDR3 is 15 residues long. The CDR3 region has the DNA TGCGCCAGCAGCTTAGGAGGCAGGGGCGAAGAGACCCAGTACTTC. Amino acid sequence: CASSLGGRGEETQYF.

This chain joins TRBV7-9 and TRBJ2-1; TRBD2 matches at 13 bases. The V segment lost 5 bases and the J segment 12 bases; nucleotides outside the gene matches: 19. This CDR3 region has 18 residues. Germline values: CDR1 SEHNR, CDR2 FQNEAQ (reference sequence). In DNA, the CDR3 is TGTGCCAGCAGCCCCCCCCGGGGTACTAGCGGGAGGGCCCTCGGGCAGTTCTTC. It specifies CASSPPRGTSGRALGQFF.

This clone has a single count. This chain connects TRBV7-3 to TRBJ2-2; possibly TRBD2 for D (6 bases). Germline V gene lookup returns CDR1 SGHTA and CDR2 FQGTGA. The CDR3 has 15 amino acids. Trimming took off 5 bases at V and 5 bases at J, with 15 bases between the two ends. The CDR3 sequence is CASSPILGGTGELFF. CDR3 DNA sequence: TGTGCCAGCAGCCCAATACTCGGGGGTACCGGGGAGCTGTTTTTT.

The chain uses TRBV19 and TRBJ1-5; D is possibly TRBD1 (5 bases). The length of the CDR3 is 17 residues. The ends were cut back, 0 bases at V and 0 bases at J, with 12 bases in the middle. The germline V gene encodes CDR1 LNHDA and CDR2 SQIVND (reference sequence). The CDR3 DNA sequence: TGTGCCAGTAGTATAGATAGGGACTGGGGTAGCAATCAGCCCCAGCATTTT. Translating it yields CASSIDRDWGSNQPQHF.

The V gene is TRBV7-9, the J gene TRBJ1-1; 8 bases map to TRBD1. This CDR3 contains 14 residues. J was trimmed by 1 base and V by 5 bases; bases with no gene match: 3. Germline CDR1 is SEHNR and CDR2 is FQNEAQ (reference sequence). The CDR3 sequence: CASSLGTGNTEAFF. CDR3 DNA: TGTGCCAGCAGCCTAGGGACAGGGAACACTGAAGCTTTCTTT.

The genes are TRBV27 and TRBJ2-5; 9 nucleotides agree with TRBD1. Trimming cost V 6 bases and J 5 bases; bases outside gene matches: 10. CDR1 is MNHEY, CDR2 SMNVEV, per germline (reference sequence). The CDR3 spans 15 residues. Here the CDR3 reads CASRRRDDRGETQYF. Written as DNA, the CDR3 is TGTGCCAGCAGACGAAGGGACGACAGGGGGGAGACCCAGTACTTC.

A single count supports this clone. V gene TRBV6-5 combines with J gene TRBJ1-2, with 9 bases that match TRBD1. CDR3 length equals 14 residues. V was clipped by 3 bases and J by 2 bases; unmatched bases: 1. CDR1 is MNHEY and CDR2 is SVGAGI in the germline V gene. The DNA of the CDR3 is TGTGCCAGCAGTTATACAGGGGGCAACTATGGCTACACCTTC. Translated, it gives CASSYTGGNYGYTF.

This chain joins TRBV30 and TRBJ1-2, with a weak D call TRBD1 (6 bases). Trimming took off 4 bases at V and 7 bases at J, with 19 bases between the two ends. The CDR3 loop spans 14 amino acids. Germline V lookup: CDR1 GTSNPN, CDR2 SVGIG (reference sequence). As DNA, the CDR3 is TGTGCCTGGACCCCTGAAAGCCAGGGGTTTGGCTACACCTTC. Amino acid sequence: CAWTPESQGFGYTF.

The chain is built from TRBV19 and TRBJ2-7, with D maybe TRBD1 (7 bases). This CDR3 has 14 residues. The V end lost 8 bases, the J end lost 3 bases, and 17 bases lay between the germline ends. The germline gives CDR1 LNHDA, CDR2 SQIVND (reference sequence). For the CDR3, the DNA is TGTGCCAGTGGCCCCAGGGGGGTTTTCTACGAGCAGTACTTC. As protein: CASGPRGVFYEQYF.

This clone was observed once. The V and J genes are TRBV7-2 and TRBJ2-7; D perhaps matches TRBD1 (5 bases). The CDR3 totals 14 residues. CDR1 is SGHTA and CDR2 is FQGNSA in the germline V gene. Trimming cost V 3 bases and J 0 bases, with 9 bases left between them. Here the CDR3 reads CASSFDSRSYEQYF. As DNA, the CDR3 is TGTGCCAGCAGCTTTGACAGTCGCTCCTACGAGCAGTACTTC.